This passage covers 3 T cell receptor beta chains from one sample sequenced in a study of OX40 agonist ivuxolimab in advanced cancers. TCRdb keeps only in-frame clones here, not all; method: immunoSEQ multiplex PCR. The sample shows 42,000 or so clones, approximately 80% of them seen only once. Source: CD4+ or CD8+ T cells sorted from blood, taken in a trial of the OX40 agonist ivuxolimab. These receptors were taken from an adult with an advanced solid tumor such as melanoma, head and neck, liver or kidney cancer.

The V and J genes are TRBV9 and TRBJ2-1; 9 bases fit TRBD1. The CDR3 totals 15 residues. The germline CDR1 and CDR2 sequences are SGDLS and YYNGEE. After removal of 0 bases from V and 4 bases from J, the junction contained 2 bases not matched to a gene. The CDR3 DNA follows: TGTGCCAGCAGCGTAGGGGACAGGGCATACAATGAGCAGTTCTTC. This translates into CASSVGDRAYNEQFF.

The chain's CDR3 is CASSKGGLNTEAFF. The CDR3, as DNA: TGTGCCAGTAGCAAAGGCGGTTTGAACACTGAAGCTTTCTTT. The chain couples TRBV19 to TRBJ1-1, with unresolved D. Germline-derived CDR1 and CDR2 are LNHDA and SQIVND (reference sequence). The V end was cut by 6 bases, the J end by 0 bases, with 11 bases between. The CDR3 spans 14 residues.

The J gene is TRBJ1-2, the V gene TRBV2; the match to TRBD1 covers 8 bases. The CDR3 runs 14 residues. CDR1 is SNHLY and CDR2 is FYNNEI in the germline V gene. J lost 3 bases, V lost 6 bases, and 6 bases had no gene match. CDR3 coding DNA: TGTGCCAGCAGCCAGGGGGCGATCTACTATGGCTACACCTTC. It codes for CASSQGAIYYGYTF.